This record looks at one T cell receptor (beta chain) sequence and its context. The CDR3 runs to 14 residues. The germline V and J ends were trimmed by 3 bases and 4 bases, with 10 bases remaining between them. From germline, CDR1 is MDHEN and CDR2 SYDVKM. The repertoire was sequenced with immunoSEQ multiplex PCR; TCRdb's copy has only in-frame clones and lacks some. The sample includes some 44,000 clones, 82% of them seen just once. The data are from a study of OX40 agonist ivuxolimab in advanced cancers. Turning to the study itself: Mean age approximately 66 years, range about 20 to 79; 82.7% male. Partial response was recorded in three patients: one hepatocellular carcinoma and two cutaneous melanoma cases.

The sequence was obtained from an adult with an advanced solid tumor such as melanoma, head and neck, liver or kidney cancer. The chain links TRBV28 to TRBJ1-5, with D uncertain. The sample consisted of CD4+ or CD8+ T cells sorted from blood, taken in a trial of the OX40 agonist ivuxolimab. The CDR3: CASSFRNPNQPQHF. CDR3 in DNA: TGTGCCAGCAGTTTCCGGAATCCTAATCAGCCCCAGCATTTT.